The next 20 T cell receptor beta chains were all read from a single sample in a study of response to subunit inactivated influenza vaccine (dated by TCRdb to the late 2010s). Library generation was performed with RT-PCR. The listed sequencing device is Illumina HiSeq 2500. The public reads were reprocessed in TCRdb via fastp at Q25 and MiXCR, keeping in-frame beta chains. A single entry per CDR3 protein holds the most common genes and DNA from its merged rows. The sample table records roughly 570,000 distinct CDR3 sequences; about 14% of these occur just once. The top ten hold 11% of the sample. The sequencing here drew on PBMCs from blood, taken approximately 12 days after vaccination. The receptors were sampled from a man aged 50-59 years who received an inactivated influenza vaccine. Donor details come from another sample of the same person, matched by shared clones.

This clonotype turned up a few times. This chain uses TRBV7-3 with TRBJ2-5; a possible D gene is TRBD1 (6 bases). Germline V gene data show CDR1 as SGHTA and CDR2 as FQGTGA. V was shortened by 1 base and J by 11 bases, with 14 bases between the two germline ends. The CDR3 runs to 13 residues. The CDR3 DNA reads TGTGCCAGCAGCTTAAGTATTGGACAGAAACAGTACTTC. Protein sequence: CASSLSIGQKQYF.

The chain combines TRBV28 with TRBJ2-7, with D hard to call. V gave up 10 bases and J gave up 2 bases, with 15 bases separating them. The CDR3 runs 13 residues. Germline V gene sequence: CDR1 MDHEN, CDR2 SYDVKM. The CDR3 spells CAISPSGTYEQYF. In DNA, the CDR3 is TGTGCCATCTCGCCGTCCGGTACCTACGAGCAGTACTTC. The variable domain in full, with the rest retrieved from reference TRBV28 and TRBJ2-7, is DVKVTQSSRYLVKRTGEKVFLECVQDMDHENMFWYRQDPGLGLRLIYFSYDVKMKEKGDIPEGYSVSREKKERFSLILESASTNQTSMYLCAISPSGTYEQYFGPGTRLTVT.

This clonotype came up a few times. The chain combines TRBV20-1 with TRBJ2-3, with 10 bases fitting TRBD2. This CDR3 is 14 amino acids long. Trimming at V came to 6 bases and at J to 1 base, leaving 4 bases not matched to a gene. Germline CDR1 DFQATT, CDR2 SNEGSKA (reference sequence). In DNA form, the CDR3 reads TGCAGTGCATACCTAGCGGGAGGCACAGATACGCAGTATTTT. It translates to CSAYLAGGTDTQYF.

The rearrangement links TRBV11-3 to TRBJ2-5, with D perhaps TRBD1 or TRBD2 (7 bases each). The CDR3 has 16 residues. Per the germline V gene, CDR1 is SGHNT and CDR2 is YENEEA. The V end was cut by 5 bases, the J end by 2 bases, with 18 bases between. CDR3 protein: CASSESYRGGQETQYF. CDR3 DNA: TGTGCCAGCAGCGAAAGTTACAGGGGAGGGCAAGAGACCCAGTACTTC. The whole variable domain, filled in from reference TRBV11-3 and TRBJ2-5, reads EAGVVQSPRYKIIEKKQPVAFWCNPISGHNTLYWYLQNLGQGPELLIRYENEEAVDDSQLPKDRFSAERLKGVDSTLKIQPAELGDSAVYLCASSESYRGGQETQYFGPGTRLLVL.

Worth noting for this clonotype: The conserved final phenylalanine or tryptophan is absent from the CDR3, which likely points to a read error. V usage is TRBV5-1 and J usage is TRBJ2-7, with 12 bases matching TRBD1. Germline V gene sequence: CDR1 SGHRS, CDR2 YFSETQ. V lost 4 bases to trimming and J lost 6 bases; unmatched junction nucleotides: 5. The length of the CDR3 is 14 residues. CDR3 sequence reads: CASSGGTGGGEQYL. CDR3 nucleotides: TGCGCCAGCAGCGGCGGGACAGGGGGCGGCGAGCAGTACTTA.

The gene calls are TRBV20-1 and TRBJ1-5; D remains unclear. Germline CDR1 is DFQATT and CDR2 is SNEGSKA (reference sequence). The CDR3 spans 12 residues. Trimming shortened V by 3 bases and J by 3 bases, and 6 bases separated the two germline ends. This CDR3 is CSARGINQPQHF. CDR3 nucleotide sequence: TGCAGTGCTAGGGGTATCAATCAGCCCCAGCATTTT.

The chain carries TRBV3-1 and TRBJ2-1; maybe TRBD2 (5 bases). CDR1 LGHDT and CDR2 YNNKEL come from the germline V gene (reference sequence). Trimming left V 0 bases short and J 0 bases short, with 9 bases between. The CDR3 sequence is 16 residues long. The CDR3 spells CASSQEGSGSYNEQFF. CDR3 bases: TGTGCCAGCAGCCAAGAGGGGAGCGGCTCCTACAATGAGCAGTTCTTC.

This clonotype was seen many times. This chain links TRBV5-1 with TRBJ1-6; 7 nucleotides align to TRBD1. The germline V gene has CDR1 SGHRS and CDR2 YFSETQ. After removal of 5 bases from V and 5 bases from J, the junction contained 4 bases not matched to a gene. The CDR3 covers 14 residues. CDR3 sequence (DNA): TGCGCCAGCAGACGGGACAGAGATAATTCACCCCTCCACTTT. Its translation: CASRRDRDNSPLHF.

The chain combines TRBV11-2 with TRBJ2-1; D is ambiguous. Trimming removed 2 bases from V and 5 bases from J, with 10 bases in between. From germline, CDR1 is SGHAT and CDR2 FQNNGV. CDR3 size: 14 residues. CDR3 sequence reads: CASSLSQGNNEQFF. The CDR3 DNA is TGTGCCAGCAGCTTATCCCAAGGAAACAATGAGCAGTTCTTC. The whole variable domain, filled in from reference TRBV11-2 and TRBJ2-1, reads EAGVAQSPRYKIIEKRQSVAFWCNPISGHATLYWYQQILGQGPKLLIQFQNNGVVDDSQLPKDRFSAERLKGVDSTLKIQPAKLEDSAVYLCASSLSQGNNEQFFGPGTRLTVL.

The chain links TRBV19 to TRBJ1-1, with D possibly TRBD1 on 5 matching bases. Trimming stripped 5 bases from V and 4 bases from J, with 14 bases between. The CDR3 totals 14 residues. Germline assignment: CDR1 LNHDA and CDR2 SQIVND (reference sequence). CDR3 in DNA: TGTGCCAGTAGTCCAGGGTGGAGGGGCACTGAAGCTTTCTTT. Amino acids: CASSPGWRGTEAFF.

In its sample, this clonotype was seen a few times. This chain connects TRBV16 to TRBJ1-1, with D maybe TRBD1 (5 bases). V was clipped by 1 base and J by 5 bases, with 11 bases between them. The CDR3 consists of 14 residues. Germline CDR1 KGHSY, CDR2 FQNENV. The CDR3 region has the DNA TGTGCCAGCAGCCAATTTCAGGGCCGGACTGAAGCTTTCTTT. Its translation: CASSQFQGRTEAFF. Supplemented by reference TRBV16 and TRBJ1-1, the full variable domain reads GEEVAQTPKHLVRGEGQKAKLYCAPIKGHSYVFWYQQVLKNEFKFLISFQNENVFDETGMPKERFSAKCLPNSPCSLEIQATKLEDSAVYFCASSQFQGRTEAFFGQGTRLTVV.

J is TRBJ2-3 and V is TRBV23-1, with TRBD1 as a possible D gene (6 bases). TRBV23-1 is recorded as an ORF, its role being uncertain. V lost 1 base to trimming and J lost 6 bases, with 23 bases between them. This CDR3 has 18 residues. CDR3 bases: TGCGCCAGCAGTCAATTCGTCTATTGGGGGCGCAAGTCTGATACGCAGTATTTT. Its translation is CASSQFVYWGRKSDTQYF.

The table lists this clonotype with many counts. The chain has TRBV12-3 or TRBV12-4 and TRBJ2-1; 14 bases map to TRBD2. V shed 10 bases and J 8 bases; nucleotides not matched to a gene: 4. The CDR3 loop spans 13 amino acids. For the CDR3, the DNA is TGTGCCACTGGACTAGCGGGAGGAGATGAGCAGTTCTTC. It specifies CATGLAGGDEQFF.

This chain joins TRBV7-2 and TRBJ2-1; D ambiguous. This CDR3 is built from 17 residues. The germline gives CDR1 SGHTA, CDR2 FQGNSA. Trimming took off 0 bases at V and 4 bases at J, with 16 bases between the two ends. CDR3 in DNA: TGTGCCAGCAGCTTAGCGCCTATCCAGGCCGCTTACAATGAGCAGTTCTTC. Translation gives CASSLAPIQAAYNEQFF.

The rearrangement links TRBV7-2 to TRBJ1-5; 7 nucleotides line up with TRBD1. Germline V gene data show CDR1 as SGHTA and CDR2 as FQGNSA. This CDR3 contains 15 residues. J was trimmed by 4 bases and V by 5 bases; bases with no gene match: 8. The DNA for the CDR3 is TGTGCCAGCAGCGCACAGGGACAGCTAAATCAGCCCCAGCATTTT. This codes for CASSAQGQLNQPQHF.

The V call is TRBV5-4, the J call TRBJ2-1, with a possible D match to TRBD2 (5 bases). The ends were cut back, 1 base at V and 5 bases at J, with 10 bases in the middle. The germline CDR1 and CDR2 sequences are SGHNT and YYREEE (reference sequence). CDR3 length equals 14 residues. CDR3: CASSLTTSDNEQFF. Here the CDR3 DNA reads TGTGCCAGCAGCTTGACTACTAGTGACAATGAGCAGTTCTTC.

This clonotype occurred a few times. The chain couples TRBV12-3 or TRBV12-4 to TRBJ1-5; D is ambiguous. This CDR3 spans 14 amino acids. Deletions cut 5 bases from V and 7 bases from J, with 15 bases between. The CDR3 nucleotides are TGTGCCAGCAGTCGGGGAGGGCTCGACCAGCCCCAGCATTTT. Amino acids: CASSRGGLDQPQHF.

The chain links TRBV3-1 to TRBJ2-1; D not certain. The CDR3 runs 14 residues. The V and J ends lost 4 bases and 7 bases respectively, with 14 bases between them. Germline CDR1 is LGHDT and CDR2 is YNNKEL (reference sequence). The CDR3 sequence is CASSRDNRLNEQFF. The CDR3 DNA follows: TGTGCCAGCAGCCGCGATAATCGGTTGAATGAGCAGTTCTTC.

In its sample, this clonotype was seen a few times. The chain couples TRBV20-1 to TRBJ1-2; maybe TRBD1 (5 bases). The length of the CDR3 is 13 residues. From germline, CDR1 is DFQATT and CDR2 SNEGSKA (reference sequence). Deletions cut 0 bases from V and 5 bases from J, with 10 bases between. The CDR3 loop is CSARDGTAYGYTF. In DNA form, the CDR3 reads TGCAGTGCTAGAGACGGGACCGCATATGGCTACACCTTC.

This clonotype was detected only a few times. This rearrangement joins TRBV6-1 to TRBJ1-1; D call uncertain. Germline values: CDR1 MNHNS, CDR2 SASEGT. The CDR3 spans 13 residues. The V end lost 4 bases, the J end lost 5 bases, and 11 bases lay between the germline ends. CDR3 in amino acids: CASSGPGRTEAFF. CDR3 DNA sequence: TGTGCCAGCAGTGGACCCGGCCGGACTGAAGCTTTCTTT.